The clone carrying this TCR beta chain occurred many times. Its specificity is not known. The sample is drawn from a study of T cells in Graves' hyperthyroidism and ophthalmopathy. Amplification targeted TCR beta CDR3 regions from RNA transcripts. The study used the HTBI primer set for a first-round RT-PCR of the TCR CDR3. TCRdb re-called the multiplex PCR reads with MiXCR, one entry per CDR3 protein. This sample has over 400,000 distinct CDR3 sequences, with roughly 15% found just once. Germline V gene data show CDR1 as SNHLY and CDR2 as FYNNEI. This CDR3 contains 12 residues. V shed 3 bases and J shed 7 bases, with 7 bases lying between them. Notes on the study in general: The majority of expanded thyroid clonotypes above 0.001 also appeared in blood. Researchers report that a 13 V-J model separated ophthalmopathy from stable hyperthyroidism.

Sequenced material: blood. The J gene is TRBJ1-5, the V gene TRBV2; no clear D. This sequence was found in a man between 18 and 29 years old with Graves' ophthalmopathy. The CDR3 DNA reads TGTGCCAGCAGTGATTGGGGACAGCCCCAGCATTTT. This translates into CASSDWGQPQHF.